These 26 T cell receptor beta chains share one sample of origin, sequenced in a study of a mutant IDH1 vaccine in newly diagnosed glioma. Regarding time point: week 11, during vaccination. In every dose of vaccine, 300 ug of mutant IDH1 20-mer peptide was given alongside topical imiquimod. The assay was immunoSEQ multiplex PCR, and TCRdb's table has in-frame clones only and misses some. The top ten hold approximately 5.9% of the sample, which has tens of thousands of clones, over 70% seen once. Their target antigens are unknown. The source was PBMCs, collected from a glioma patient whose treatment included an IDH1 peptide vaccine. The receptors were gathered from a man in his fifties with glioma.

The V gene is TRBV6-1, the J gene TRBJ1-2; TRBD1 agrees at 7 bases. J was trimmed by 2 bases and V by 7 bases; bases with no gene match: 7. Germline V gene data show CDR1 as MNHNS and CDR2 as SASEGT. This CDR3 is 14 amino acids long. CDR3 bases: TGTGCCAGCACCCGGACAGGTTCAAACTATGGCTACACCTTC. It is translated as CASTRTGSNYGYTF.

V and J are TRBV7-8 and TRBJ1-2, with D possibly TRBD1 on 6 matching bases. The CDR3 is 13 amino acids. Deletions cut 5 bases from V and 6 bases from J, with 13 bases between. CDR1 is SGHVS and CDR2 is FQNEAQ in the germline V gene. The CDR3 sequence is CASSAFTGNGYTF. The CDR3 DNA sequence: TGTGCCAGCAGCGCCTTCACAGGGAATGGCTACACCTTC.

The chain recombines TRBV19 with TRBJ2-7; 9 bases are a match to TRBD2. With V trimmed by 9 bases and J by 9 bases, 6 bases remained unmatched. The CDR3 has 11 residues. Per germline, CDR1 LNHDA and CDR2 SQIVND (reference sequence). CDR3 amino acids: CASRGGGRQYF. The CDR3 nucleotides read TGTGCCAGCCGCGGGGGGGGCCGGCAGTACTTC.

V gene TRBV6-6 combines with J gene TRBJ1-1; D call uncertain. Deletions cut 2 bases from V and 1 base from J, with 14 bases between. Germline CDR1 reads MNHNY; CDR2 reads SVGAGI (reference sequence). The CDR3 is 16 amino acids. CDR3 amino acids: CASSYPRHSENTEAFF. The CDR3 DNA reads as TGTGCCAGCAGTTACCCCCGACATTCAGAGAACACTGAAGCTTTCTTT.

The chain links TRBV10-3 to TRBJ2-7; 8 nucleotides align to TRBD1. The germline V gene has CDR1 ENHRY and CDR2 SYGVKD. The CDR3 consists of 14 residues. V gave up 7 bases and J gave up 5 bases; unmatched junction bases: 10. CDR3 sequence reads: CAIKRGQDVDEQYF. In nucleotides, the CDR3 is TGTGCCATCAAGAGGGGACAGGACGTGGACGAGCAGTACTTC.

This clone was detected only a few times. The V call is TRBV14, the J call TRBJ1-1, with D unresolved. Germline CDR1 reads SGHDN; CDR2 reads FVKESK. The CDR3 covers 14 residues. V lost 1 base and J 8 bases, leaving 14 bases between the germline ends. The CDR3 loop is CASSQVVGFGEAFF. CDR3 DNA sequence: TGTGCCAGCAGCCAAGTTGTCGGATTCGGAGAAGCTTTCTTT. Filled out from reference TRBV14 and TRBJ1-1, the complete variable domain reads EAGVTQFPSHSVIEKGQTVTLRCDPISGHDNLYWYRRVMGKEIKFLLHFVKESKQDESGMPNNRFLAERTGGTYSTLKVQPAELEDSGVYFCASSQVVGFGEAFFGQGTRLTVV.

CDR3 region: CAIVAGNEQFF. The CDR3 nucleotides are TGTGCCATCGTGGCGGGTAATGAGCAGTTCTTC. The rearrangement joins TRBV10-3 to TRBJ2-1, with D possibly matching TRBD2 (5 bases). The germline gives CDR1 ENHRY, CDR2 SYGVKD. The CDR3 is 11 residues long. The germline V and J ends were trimmed by 8 bases and 7 bases, with 9 bases remaining between them.

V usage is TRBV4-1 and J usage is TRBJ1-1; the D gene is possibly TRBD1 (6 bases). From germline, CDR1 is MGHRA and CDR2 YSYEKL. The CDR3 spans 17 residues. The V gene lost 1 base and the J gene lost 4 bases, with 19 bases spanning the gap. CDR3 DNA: TGCGCCAGCAGCCAAGGGGCGGGGGGGCCGGGTCTCACTGAAGCTTTCTTT. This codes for CASSQGAGGPGLTEAFF.

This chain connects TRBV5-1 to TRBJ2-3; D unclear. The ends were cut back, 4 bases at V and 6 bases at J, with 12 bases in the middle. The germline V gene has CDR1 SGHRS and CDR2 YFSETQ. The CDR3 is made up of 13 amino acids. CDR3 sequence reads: CASSRAASDTQYF. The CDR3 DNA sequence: TGCGCCAGCAGCCGGGCCGCAAGCGATACGCAGTATTTT.

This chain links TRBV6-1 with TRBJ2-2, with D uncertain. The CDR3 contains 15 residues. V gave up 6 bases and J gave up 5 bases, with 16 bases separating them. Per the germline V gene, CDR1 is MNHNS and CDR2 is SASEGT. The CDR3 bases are TGTGCCAGCAGCCCCCTCAGCTCCGAGACCGGGGAGCTGTTTTTT. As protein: CASSPLSSETGELFF.

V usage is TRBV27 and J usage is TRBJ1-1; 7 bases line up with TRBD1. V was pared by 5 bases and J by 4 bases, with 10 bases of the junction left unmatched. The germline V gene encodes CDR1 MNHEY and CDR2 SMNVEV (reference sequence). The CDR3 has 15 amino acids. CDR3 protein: CASSVLQGRITEAFF. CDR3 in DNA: TGTGCCAGCAGTGTTCTACAGGGGAGGATCACTGAAGCTTTCTTT.

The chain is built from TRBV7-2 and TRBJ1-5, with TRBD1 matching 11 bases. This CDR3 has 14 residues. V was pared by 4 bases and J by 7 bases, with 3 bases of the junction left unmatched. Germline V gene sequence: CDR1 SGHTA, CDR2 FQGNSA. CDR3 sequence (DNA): TGTGCCAGCAGCTGGGGACAGGGGGGCCAGCCCCAGCATTTT. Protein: CASSWGQGGQPQHF.

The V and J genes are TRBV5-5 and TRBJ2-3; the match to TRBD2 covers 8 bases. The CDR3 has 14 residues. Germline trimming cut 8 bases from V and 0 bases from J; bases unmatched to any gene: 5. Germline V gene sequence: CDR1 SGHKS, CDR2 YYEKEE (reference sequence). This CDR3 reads CASTRGGSTDTQYF. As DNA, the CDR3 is TGTGCCAGTACTCGGGGGGGAAGCACAGATACGCAGTATTTT.

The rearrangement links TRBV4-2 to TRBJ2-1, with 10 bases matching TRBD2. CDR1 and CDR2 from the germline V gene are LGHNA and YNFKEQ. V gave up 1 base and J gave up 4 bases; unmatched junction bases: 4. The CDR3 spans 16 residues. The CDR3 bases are TGTGCCAGCAGCCAAGGGGCACTAGCGGGATACAATGAGCAGTTCTTC. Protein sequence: CASSQGALAGYNEQFF.

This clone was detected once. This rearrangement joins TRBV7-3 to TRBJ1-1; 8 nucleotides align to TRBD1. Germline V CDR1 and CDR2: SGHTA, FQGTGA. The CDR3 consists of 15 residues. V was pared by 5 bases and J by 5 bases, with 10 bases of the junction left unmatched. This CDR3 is CASSLNSGGRTEAFF. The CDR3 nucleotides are TGTGCCAGCAGCCTCAACTCAGGGGGCCGGACTGAAGCTTTCTTT.

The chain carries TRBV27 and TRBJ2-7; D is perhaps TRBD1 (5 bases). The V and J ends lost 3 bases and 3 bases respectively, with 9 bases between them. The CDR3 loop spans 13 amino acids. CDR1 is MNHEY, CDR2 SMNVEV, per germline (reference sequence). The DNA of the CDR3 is TGTGCCAGCAGTTTCGGACAAGGCTACGAGCAGTACTTC. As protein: CASSFGQGYEQYF.

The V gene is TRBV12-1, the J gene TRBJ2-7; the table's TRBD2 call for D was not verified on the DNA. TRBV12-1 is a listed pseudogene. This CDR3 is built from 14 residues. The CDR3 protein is CASSLGLAGYEQYF. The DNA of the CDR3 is TGTGCCAGCAGCTTAGGACTAGCGGGCTACGAGCAGTACTTC.

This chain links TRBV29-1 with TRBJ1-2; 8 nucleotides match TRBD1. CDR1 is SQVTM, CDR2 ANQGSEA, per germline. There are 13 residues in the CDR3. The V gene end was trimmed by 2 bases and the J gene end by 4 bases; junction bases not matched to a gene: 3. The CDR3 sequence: CSVEPGGGYGYTF. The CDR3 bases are TGCAGCGTTGAACCAGGGGGCGGCTATGGCTACACCTTC. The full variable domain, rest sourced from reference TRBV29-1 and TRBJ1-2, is SAVISQKPSRDICQRGTSLTIQCQVDSQVTMMFWYRQQPGQSLTLIATANQGSEATYESGFVIDKFPISRPNLTFSTLTVSNMSPEDSSIYLCSVEPGGGYGYTFGSGTRLTVV.

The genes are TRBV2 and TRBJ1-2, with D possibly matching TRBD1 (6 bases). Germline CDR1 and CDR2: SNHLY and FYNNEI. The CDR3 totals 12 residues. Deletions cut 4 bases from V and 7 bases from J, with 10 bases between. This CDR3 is CASSGWGPGYTF. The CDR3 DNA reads TGTGCCAGCAGTGGCTGGGGGCCTGGCTACACCTTC.

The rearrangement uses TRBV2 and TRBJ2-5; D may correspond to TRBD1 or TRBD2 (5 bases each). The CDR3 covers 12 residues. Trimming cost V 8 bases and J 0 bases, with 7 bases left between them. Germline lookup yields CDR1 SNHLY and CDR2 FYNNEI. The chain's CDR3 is CASGGDQETQYF. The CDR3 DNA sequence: TGTGCCAGCGGGGGAGACCAAGAGACCCAGTACTTC.

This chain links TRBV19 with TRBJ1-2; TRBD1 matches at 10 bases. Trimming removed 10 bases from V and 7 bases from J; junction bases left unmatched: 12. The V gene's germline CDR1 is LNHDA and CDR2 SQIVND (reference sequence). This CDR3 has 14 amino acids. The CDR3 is CATQPGGTGVGYTF. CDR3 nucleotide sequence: TGTGCCACCCAACCGGGGGGGACAGGGGTTGGCTACACCTTC.

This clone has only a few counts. The CDR3 DNA reads as TGTGCCAGCATTACGGACAGGGTTTCGCCTGAAGCTTTCTTT. Amino acids: CASITDRVSPEAFF. The rearrangement joins TRBV28 to TRBJ1-1; 8 bases agree with TRBD1. The CDR3 loop spans 14 amino acids. Germline assignment: CDR1 MDHEN and CDR2 SYDVKM. With V trimmed by 7 bases and J by 6 bases, 10 bases remained unmatched.

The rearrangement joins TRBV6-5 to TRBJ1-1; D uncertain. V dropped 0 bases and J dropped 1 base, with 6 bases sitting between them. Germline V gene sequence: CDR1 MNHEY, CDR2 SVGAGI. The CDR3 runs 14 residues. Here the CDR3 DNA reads TGTGCCAGCAGTTACTCCCCCTCGAACACTGAAGCTTTCTTT. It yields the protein CASSYSPSNTEAFF.

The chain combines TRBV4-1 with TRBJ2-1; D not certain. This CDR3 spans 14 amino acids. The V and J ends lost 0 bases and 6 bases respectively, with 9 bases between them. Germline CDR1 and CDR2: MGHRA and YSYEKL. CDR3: CASSQEEATNEQFF. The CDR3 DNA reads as TGCGCCAGCAGCCAAGAAGAGGCCACCAATGAGCAGTTCTTC.

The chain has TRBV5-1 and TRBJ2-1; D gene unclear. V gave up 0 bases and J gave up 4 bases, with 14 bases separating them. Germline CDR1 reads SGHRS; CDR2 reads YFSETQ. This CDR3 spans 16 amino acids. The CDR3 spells CASSLDFSPVYNEQFF. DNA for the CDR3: TGCGCCAGCAGCTTGGACTTTTCGCCCGTATACAATGAGCAGTTCTTC.

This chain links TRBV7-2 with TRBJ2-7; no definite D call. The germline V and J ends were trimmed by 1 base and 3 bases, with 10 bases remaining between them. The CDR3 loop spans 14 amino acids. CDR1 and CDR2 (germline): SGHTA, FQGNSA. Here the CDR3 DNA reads TGTGCCAGCAGCTTAGAAACAGCGCGCTACGAGCAGTACTTC. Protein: CASSLETARYEQYF.